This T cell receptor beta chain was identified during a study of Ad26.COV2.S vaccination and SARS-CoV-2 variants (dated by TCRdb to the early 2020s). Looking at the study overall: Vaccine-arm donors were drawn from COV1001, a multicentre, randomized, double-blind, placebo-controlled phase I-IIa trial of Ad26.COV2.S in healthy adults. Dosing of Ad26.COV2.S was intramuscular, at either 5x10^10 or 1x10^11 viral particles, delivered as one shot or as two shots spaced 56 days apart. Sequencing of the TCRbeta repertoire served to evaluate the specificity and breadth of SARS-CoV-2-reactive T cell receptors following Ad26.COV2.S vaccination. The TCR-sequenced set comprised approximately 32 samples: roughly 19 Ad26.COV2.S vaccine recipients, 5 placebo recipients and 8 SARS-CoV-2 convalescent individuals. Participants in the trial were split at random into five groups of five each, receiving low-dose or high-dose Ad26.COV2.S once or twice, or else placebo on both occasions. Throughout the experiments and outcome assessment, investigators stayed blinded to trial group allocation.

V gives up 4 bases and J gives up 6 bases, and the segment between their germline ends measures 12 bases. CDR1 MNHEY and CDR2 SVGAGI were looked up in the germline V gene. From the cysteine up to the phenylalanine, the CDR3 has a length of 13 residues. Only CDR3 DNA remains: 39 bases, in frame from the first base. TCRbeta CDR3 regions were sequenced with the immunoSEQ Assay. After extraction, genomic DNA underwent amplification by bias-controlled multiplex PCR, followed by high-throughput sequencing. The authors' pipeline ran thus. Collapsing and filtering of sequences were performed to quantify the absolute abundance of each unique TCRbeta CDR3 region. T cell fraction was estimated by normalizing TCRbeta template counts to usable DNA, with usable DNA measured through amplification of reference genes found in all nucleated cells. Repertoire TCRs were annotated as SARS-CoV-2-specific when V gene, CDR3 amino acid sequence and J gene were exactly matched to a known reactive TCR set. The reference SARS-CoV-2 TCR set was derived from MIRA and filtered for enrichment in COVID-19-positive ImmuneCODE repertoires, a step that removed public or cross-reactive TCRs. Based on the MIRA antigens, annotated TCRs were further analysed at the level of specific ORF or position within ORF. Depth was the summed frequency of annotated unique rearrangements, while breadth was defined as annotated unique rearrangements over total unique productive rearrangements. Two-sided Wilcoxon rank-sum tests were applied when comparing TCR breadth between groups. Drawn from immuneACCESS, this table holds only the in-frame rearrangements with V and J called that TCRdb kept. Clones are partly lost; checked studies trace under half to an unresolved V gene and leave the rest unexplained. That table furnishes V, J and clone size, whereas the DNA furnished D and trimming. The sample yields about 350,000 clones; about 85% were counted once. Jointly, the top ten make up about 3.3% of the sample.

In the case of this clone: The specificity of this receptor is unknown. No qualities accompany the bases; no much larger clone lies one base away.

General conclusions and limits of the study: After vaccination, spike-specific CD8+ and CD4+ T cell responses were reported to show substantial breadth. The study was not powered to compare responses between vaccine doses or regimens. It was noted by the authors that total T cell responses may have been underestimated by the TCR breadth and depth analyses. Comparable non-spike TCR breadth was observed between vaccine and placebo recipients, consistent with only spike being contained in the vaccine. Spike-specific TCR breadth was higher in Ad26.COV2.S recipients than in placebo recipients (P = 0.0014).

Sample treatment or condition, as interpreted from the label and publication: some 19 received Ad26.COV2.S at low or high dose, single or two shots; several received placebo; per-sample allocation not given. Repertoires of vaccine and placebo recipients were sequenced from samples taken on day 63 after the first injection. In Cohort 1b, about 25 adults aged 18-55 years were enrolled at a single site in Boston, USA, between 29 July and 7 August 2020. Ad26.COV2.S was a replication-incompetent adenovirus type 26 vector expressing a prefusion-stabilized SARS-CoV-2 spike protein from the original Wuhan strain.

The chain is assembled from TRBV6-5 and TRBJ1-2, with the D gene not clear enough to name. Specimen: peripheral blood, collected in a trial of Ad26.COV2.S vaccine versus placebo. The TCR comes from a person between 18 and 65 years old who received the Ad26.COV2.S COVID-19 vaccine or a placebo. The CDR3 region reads CASSLDLAHGYTF. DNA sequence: TGTGCCAGCAGTTTAGATTTGGCTCATGGCTACACCTTC.